A selection of T cell receptor beta chains follows, all from one sample in a study of CD8+ T cells in alopecia areata. The protocol was immunoSEQ multiplex PCR, while the TCRdb copy is restricted to in-frame clones and leaves out a portion. The sample includes fewer than 250,000 clones, over 60% of them seen just once. The starting material was CD4+ T cells sorted from blood, obtained at week 4, from a patient treated with tofacitinib. The origin of the receptors is a human donor with alopecia areata. Both conserved end residues are part of each CDR3. A D gene is named only where the DNA matches it firmly. Size is omitted from some rows. Given values are once, few, many or a class for expanded clones.

clone size | CDR3 length | J gene | V gene | D gene | CDR3 protein | CDR3 DNA
few | 15 | TRBJ1-2 | TRBV29-1 | NA | CSVDQGASQPYGYTF | TGCAGCGTTGACCAGGGAGCCAGCCAACCTTATGGCTACACCTTC
NA | 12 | TRBJ2-3 | TRBV30 | NA | CAWSSGTDTQYF | TGTGCCTGGAGCTCCGGCACAGATACGCAGTATTTT
NA | 13 | TRBJ2-3 | TRBV11-2 | NA | CASSLGYTDTQYF | TGTGCCAGCAGCTTAGGATACACAGATACGCAGTATTTT
NA | 15 | TRBJ2-6 | TRBV6-5 | NA | CASSFGVVGANVLTF | TGTGCCAGCAGTTTCGGGGTGGTTGGGGCCAACGTCCTGACTTTC
NA | 12 | TRBJ1-1 | TRBV9 | NA | CASSVGVTEAFF | TGTGCCAGCAGCGTAGGGGTCACTGAAGCTTTCTTT
NA | 14 | TRBJ1-1 | TRBV11-2 | NA | CASSLRGWFTEAFF | TGTGCCAGCAGCTTAAGGGGGTGGTTCACTGAAGCTTTCTTT
NA | 15 | TRBJ2-6 | TRBV4-3 | NA | CASSQTGSGANVLTF | TGCGCCAGCAGCCAAACAGGGTCTGGGGCCAACGTCCTGACTTTC
NA | 17 | TRBJ2-3 | TRBV7-2 | TRBD2 | CASNPPERGGPADTQYF | TGTGCCAGCAACCCCCCGGAGCGGGGGGGCCCGGCAGATACGCAGTATTTT
NA | 16 | TRBJ1-4 | TRBV7-9 | NA | CASSLGDRPTNEKLFF | TGTGCCAGCAGCTTAGGAGACAGGCCAACTAATGAAAAACTGTTTTTT
NA | 15 | TRBJ1-3 | TRBV9 | NA | CASSSGRASGNTIYF | TGTGCCAGCAGCTCTGGACGGGCCTCTGGAAACACCATATATTTT
NA | 13 | TRBJ1-2 | TRBV19 | NA | CASILGGAHGYTF | TGTGCCAGTATCCTCGGGGGGGCGCACGGCTACACCTTC
NA | 12 | TRBJ2-1 | TRBV2 | NA | CASSVLRNEQFF | TGTGCCAGCAGTGTATTACGTAATGAGCAGTTCTTC
few | 17 | TRBJ1-2 | TRBV25-1 | TRBD1 | CASSVQGRDRGNYGYTF | TGTGCCAGCAGTGTCCAAGGCCGGGACAGGGGCAACTATGGCTACACCTTC
few | 15 | TRBJ2-3 | TRBV4-3 | TRBD1 | CASSREGQGAGTQYF | TGCGCCAGCAGTCGCGAAGGACAGGGGGCCGGTACGCAGTATTTT
NA | 15 | TRBJ2-7 | TRBV30 | TRBD2 | CAWRRLAGGTYEQYF | TGTGCCTGGAGAAGACTAGCGGGGGGGACCTACGAGCAGTACTTC
NA | 13 | TRBJ1-1 | TRBV29-1 | NA | CSVEALRPAEAFF | TGCAGCGTTGAAGCGCTGCGTCCCGCTGAAGCTTTCTTT
NA | 15 | TRBJ1-2 | TRBV4-2 | NA | CASSQGHQGAGGYTF | TGTGCCAGCAGCCAAGGACACCAGGGAGCGGGTGGCTACACCTTC
NA | 14 | TRBJ2-5 | TRBV11-2 | NA | CASRPSGNQETQYF | TGTGCCAGCAGACCCTCGGGGAACCAAGAGACCCAGTACTTC
NA | 15 | TRBJ1-2 | TRBV2 | NA | CASSESWPTNYGYTF | TGTGCCAGCAGTGAAAGTTGGCCGACTAACTATGGCTACACCTTC
NA | 11 | TRBJ2-7 | TRBV18 | NA | CASSFSYEQYF | TGTGCCAGCTCATTCTCCTACGAGCAGTACTTC
NA | 11 | TRBJ1-1 | TRBV14 | NA | CASSPGVGAFF | TGTGCCAGCAGCCCGGGAGTGGGGGCTTTCTTT
NA | 14 | TRBJ2-5 | TRBV5-1 | TRBD2 | CASSEGLAGETQYF | TGCGCCAGCAGCGAAGGACTAGCGGGAGAGACCCAGTACTTC
NA | 14 | TRBJ1-2 | TRBV29-1 | NA | CSVAGTPNNYGYTF | TGCAGCGTTGCCGGGACACCGAACAACTATGGCTACACCTTC
NA | 15 | TRBJ2-5 | TRBV4-3 | NA | CASSQNWGVGETQYF | TGCGCCAGCAGCCAAAACTGGGGAGTAGGGGAGACCCAGTACTTC
NA | 13 | TRBJ1-2 | TRBV2 | TRBD1 | CASRGTGDYGYTF | TGTGCCAGCAGGGGGACAGGGGACTATGGCTACACCTTC
NA | 16 | TRBJ2-5 | TRBV5-6 | TRBD1 | CASSPGTGGTQETQYF | TGTGCCAGCAGCCCCGGGACAGGGGGTACACAAGAGACCCAGTACTTC
NA | 14 | TRBJ2-7 | TRBV18 | NA | CASSPMVREYEQYF | TGTGCCAGCTCACCAATGGTCAGGGAATACGAGCAGTACTTC
NA | 14 | TRBJ2-3 | TRBV29-1 | NA | CSVVPLSVTDTQYF | TGCAGCGTAGTCCCGCTCAGCGTCACAGATACGCAGTATTTT
NA | 14 | TRBJ2-1 | TRBV5-1 | NA | CASSLGQGYNEQFF | TGCGCCAGCAGCCTGGGTCAGGGGTACAATGAGCAGTTCTTC
NA | 12 | TRBJ2-7 | TRBV30 | NA | CAWNGQGYEQYF | TGTGCCTGGAATGGGCAGGGGTACGAGCAGTACTTC
NA | 16 | TRBJ2-3 | TRBV9 | TRBD2 | CASSVEGSGGPYTQYF | TGTGCCAGCAGCGTAGAAGGTAGCGGGGGCCCTTATACGCAGTATTTT
NA | 15 | TRBJ2-2 | TRBV6-5 | NA | CASRAGTANTGELFF | TGTGCCAGCAGGGCCGGGACGGCGAACACCGGGGAGCTGTTTTTT
NA | 14 | TRBJ1-2 | TRBV5-1 | NA | CASSLPAGADGYTF | TGCGCCAGCAGCCTCCCAGCAGGGGCGGACGGCTACACCTTC
NA | 16 | TRBJ2-6 | TRBV7-2 | NA | CASSLVVTSGANVLTF | TGTGCCAGCAGCTTAGTGGTTACGTCTGGGGCCAACGTCCTGACTTTC
NA | 13 | TRBJ2-6 | TRBV27 | NA | CASRASGANVLTF | TGTGCCAGCAGGGCCTCTGGGGCCAACGTCCTGACTTTC
NA | 13 | TRBJ1-5 | TRBV9 | NA | CASSVSPNQPQHF | TGTGCCAGCAGCGTCAGCCCCAACCAGCCCCAGCATTTT
few | 12 | TRBJ2-5 | TRBV7-7 | NA | CASSPSPETQYF | TGTGCTAGCAGCCCTAGCCCGGAGACCCAGTACTTC
few | 16 | TRBJ2-5 | TRBV7-2 | TRBD2 | CASSLGSGGSQETQYF | TGTGCCAGCAGCTTAGGTAGCGGGGGGTCTCAAGAGACCCAGTACTTC
few | 16 | TRBJ2-2 | TRBV7-3 | NA | CASSPLSVPSAGELFF | TGTGCCAGCAGCCCTCTCTCGGTCCCTTCGGCCGGGGAGCTGTTTTTT
NA | 13 | TRBJ1-2 | TRBV30 | NA | CAWSSGQPYGYTF | TGTGCCTGGAGTTCGGGCCAACCCTATGGCTACACCTTC
NA | 16 | TRBJ2-5 | TRBV7-9 | NA | CASSLGGTAHQETQYF | TGTGCCAGCAGCTTAGGAGGTACAGCCCATCAAGAGACCCAGTACTTC
once | 14 | TRBJ2-2 | TRBV11-3 | NA | CASSLEGSTGELFF | TGTGCCAGCAGCTTAGAAGGGAGTACCGGGGAGCTGTTTTTT
NA | 17 | TRBJ2-4 | TRBV7-2 | TRBD2 | CASSAGGLVVGMGIQYF | TGTGCCAGCAGCGCCGGGGGACTAGTAGTGGGTATGGGCATTCAGTACTTC
NA | 11 | TRBJ1-2 | TRBV29-1 | NA | CSGQGNYGYTF | TGCAGCGGTCAGGGGAACTATGGCTACACCTTC
once | 15 | TRBJ2-5 | TRBV5-1 | TRBD2 | CASSPGTSLPETQYF | TGCGCCAGCAGCCCCGGGACTAGCCTCCCGGAGACCCAGTACTTC
few | 13 | TRBJ2-7 | TRBV5-5 | NA | CASSEPGLQAQYF | TGTGCCAGCAGCGAACCGGGACTCCAAGCACAGTACTTC
NA | 14 | TRBJ2-7 | TRBV6-5 | TRBD1 | CASSAAGGREEQYF | TGTGCCAGCAGCGCCGCAGGGGGTAGAGAAGAGCAGTACTTC
NA | 14 | TRBJ2-4 | TRBV2 | NA | CASRFSLDQNIQYF | TGTGCCAGCAGGTTCTCTCTGGACCAAAACATTCAGTACTTC
few | 16 | TRBJ2-7 | TRBV7-9 | NA | CASTLGGRQVTYEQYF | TGTGCCAGCACTCTCGGGGGTCGCCAAGTCACCTACGAGCAGTACTTC
few | 14 | TRBJ1-1 | TRBV30 | NA | CAWSVSGFNTEAFF | TGTGCCTGGAGTGTATCGGGGTTTAACACTGAAGCTTTCTTT
NA | 13 | TRBJ2-7 | TRBV30 | TRBD1 | CAWSVNRGYEQYF | TGTGCCTGGAGTGTGAACAGGGGATACGAGCAGTACTTC
NA | 13 | TRBJ1-5 | TRBV6-5 | NA | CASSYVLGQPQHF | TGTGCCAGCAGTTACGTCTTAGGTCAGCCCCAGCATTTT
few | 12 | TRBJ2-7 | TRBV6-6 | NA | CASSPVGYEQYF | TGTGCCAGCAGTCCGGTGGGTTACGAGCAGTACTTC
few | 15 | TRBJ1-6 | TRBV6-1 | TRBD1 | CASSLRQGVDSPLHF | TGTGCCAGCAGCCTCCGACAGGGGGTCGATTCACCCCTCCACTTT
few | 14 | TRBJ2-1 | TRBV15 | NA | CATSSRLGGGEQFF | TGTGCCACCAGCAGTCGGTTGGGAGGTGGTGAGCAGTTCTTC
few | 14 | TRBJ2-4 | TRBV7-8 | NA | CASSLDRDRNIQYF | TGTGCCAGCAGCTTAGACAGGGATCGGAACATTCAGTACTTC
NA | 14 | TRBJ2-1 | TRBV5-1 | NA | CASSLVEGMNEQFF | TGCGCCAGCAGCTTGGTAGAGGGTATGAATGAGCAGTTCTTC